The 8 T cell receptor beta chains reported below all come from one sample, sequenced in a study of blood T cell repertoires in COVID-19. TCRdb's copy holds only in-frame clones and misses some; the assay was immunoSEQ multiplex PCR. The repertoire holds around 400,000 clones, with roughly nine tenths as singletons. Sequences were obtained from peripheral blood. Source of these receptors: a man in his forties or fifties with acute or convalescent COVID-19.

The chain uses TRBV6-1 and TRBJ1-5; D not certain. Germline V gene lookup returns CDR1 MNHNS and CDR2 SASEGT. Trimming removed 0 bases at V and 4 bases at J, with 10 bases between. This CDR3 is 15 amino acids long. This chain's CDR3 is CASSEALQQNQPQHF. DNA of the CDR3: TGTGCCAGCAGTGAAGCGCTTCAACAGAATCAGCCCCAGCATTTT.

The chain has TRBV29-1 and TRBJ1-2; 8 bases map to TRBD1. This CDR3 spans 11 amino acids. The V and J ends lost 7 bases and 8 bases, in that order; junction bases with no gene match: 6. Germline CDR1 SQVTM, CDR2 ANQGSEA. This chain's CDR3 is CSAQGASGYTF. DNA of the CDR3: TGCAGCGCCCAGGGGGCATCAGGCTACACCTTC.

This sequence joins TRBV6-5 and TRBJ1-4; D is possibly TRBD1 (5 bases). Per germline, CDR1 MNHEY and CDR2 SVGAGI. The CDR3 consists of 14 residues. The V gene lost 2 bases and the J gene lost 8 bases, with 12 bases spanning the gap. The CDR3 region has the DNA TGTGCCAGCAGTTACAGGGCAGGGCGAGAAAAACTGTTTTTT. It specifies CASSYRAGREKLFF.

The chain couples TRBV19 to TRBJ1-1; D unresolved. CDR3 length: 14 amino acids. Germline V gives CDR1 LNHDA, CDR2 SQIVND (reference sequence). Trimming removed 3 bases at V and 1 base at J, with 9 bases between. CDR3 DNA: TGTGCCAGTAGTATGAGGCATACGAACACTGAAGCTTTCTTT. This translates into CASSMRHTNTEAFF.

This chain connects TRBV15 to TRBJ1-5; D is uncertain. This CDR3 comprises 13 residues. CDR1 is LNHNV and CDR2 is YYDKDF in the germline V gene (reference sequence). V lost 1 base to trimming and J lost 8 bases, with 9 bases between them. The CDR3 is CATSRVMPEPQHF. The CDR3 bases are TGTGCCACCAGCAGAGTGATGCCAGAGCCCCAGCATTTT.

This chain links TRBV13 with TRBJ1-4; D is unresolved. With 2 bases removed from V and 0 bases from J, the gap between germline ends came to 13 bases. The germline V gene encodes CDR1 PRHDT and CDR2 FYEKMQ (reference sequence). The CDR3 runs 17 residues. CDR3 nucleotide sequence: TGTGCCAGCAGCTTACGACTGAGCCGGGCAACTAATGAAAAACTGTTTTTT. It specifies CASSLRLSRATNEKLFF.

The V call is TRBV14, the J call TRBJ2-1; D not resolved. The V gene lost 2 bases and the J gene lost 5 bases, with 7 bases spanning the gap. The germline V gene has CDR1 SGHDN and CDR2 FVKESK. The CDR3 has 13 residues. CDR3 sequence reads: CASSQSDNNEQFF. The CDR3 region has the DNA TGTGCCAGCAGCCAATCAGATAACAATGAGCAGTTCTTC.

Of note for this clone: The junction departs from germline at one end; a sequencing error may be responsible. The CDR3 nucleotides read TGTGCCAGCTCTCCACCGCGTGGACAGGGGAGAAGTACTGAAGCTTTCTTT. Its translation is CASSPPRGQGRSTEAFF. The chain has TRBV18 and TRBJ1-1; 9 bases fit TRBD1. The germline CDR1 and CDR2 sequences are KGHSH and LQKENI. This CDR3 is 17 amino acids long.